This T cell receptor (beta chain) was observed in a study of response to subunit inactivated influenza vaccine. This CDR3 contains 13 residues. The V gene's germline CDR1 is SEHNR and CDR2 FQNEAQ (reference sequence). Between the trimmed V and J ends, which lost 2 bases and 7 bases, there was a span of 8 bases. In its sample, this clonotype was seen a few times. TCRdb itself ran the RT-PCR reads through MiXCR, one entry per CDR3 protein. The sample consists of a few hundred thousand distinct CDR3 sequences, around 7.9% of them appearing once. Sequencing used PBMCs from blood, obtained roughly 24 months after vaccination. J is TRBJ1-4 and V is TRBV7-9; no clear D. The clonotype comes from a man between 50 and 75 years old who received an inactivated influenza vaccine. CDR3: CASSLRLGEKLFF. The CDR3 nucleotides read TGTGCCAGCAGCTTAAGGTTGGGTGAAAAACTGTTTTTT.